A single sample gave rise to the 32 T cell receptor beta chains below, sequenced in a study of identical twins. From the 5' RACE reads, TCRdb called clonotypes with MiXCR, one entry per CDR3 protein. The repertoire includes some 1,600,000 distinct CDR3 sequences, about 32% of them detected once, and about 0.3% sits in the top ten. Sequences were obtained from cord blood. These receptors originate from a newborn girl in good health.

This clonotype was detected only a few times. The chain employs TRBV6-6 and TRBJ1-1, with D perhaps matching TRBD1 (6 bases). The V end lost 6 bases, the J end lost 0 bases, and 14 bases lay between the germline ends. This CDR3 comprises 15 residues. The germline V gene encodes CDR1 MNHNY and CDR2 SVGAGI (reference sequence). DNA of the CDR3: TGTGCCAGCAGGCCCACAGGGAAAGTGAACACTGAAGCTTTCTTT. Protein: CASRPTGKVNTEAFF.

The rearrangement uses TRBV5-6 and TRBJ2-1, with D perhaps matching TRBD2 (6 bases). The better agreement between TRBJ2-7 and the DNA end casts doubt on the J call. This CDR3 is 15 amino acids long. Germline V lookup: CDR1 SGHDT, CDR2 YYEEEE. In DNA, the CDR3 is TGTGCCAGCAGCTCTAGCGTAGGCTCCTACAATGAGCAGTACTTC. Translation gives CASSSSVGSYNEQYF.

The chain recombines TRBV14 with TRBJ1-1; D gene ambiguous. V lost 2 bases and J 1 base, leaving 5 bases between the germline ends. The CDR3 sequence is 13 residues long. In germline, CDR1 is SGHDN, CDR2 FVKESK. CDR3 in amino acids: CASSQNQNTEAFF. In nucleotides, the CDR3 is TGTGCCAGCAGCCAAAACCAGAACACTGAAGCTTTCTTT.

This chain joins TRBV7-2 and TRBJ2-7; D not resolved. The ends were cut back, 2 bases at V and 7 bases at J, with 15 bases in the middle. The CDR3 loop spans 14 amino acids. CDR1 is SGHTA, CDR2 FQGNSA, per germline. In nucleotides, the CDR3 is TGTGCCAGCAGCTTAAGTACTTGGGCCAATGAGCAGTACTTC. Protein sequence: CASSLSTWANEQYF.

This clonotype was seen more than once but under ten times. V and J are TRBV5-1 and TRBJ2-7; 9 bases are a match to TRBD1. The trim removed 1 base at V and 7 bases at J, leaving 6 bases unmatched. The germline gives CDR1 SGHRS, CDR2 YFSETQ. CDR3 length equals 14 residues. CDR3 amino acids: CASSLHRGRFEQYF. DNA for the CDR3: TGCGCCAGCAGCTTGCACAGGGGGCGGTTTGAGCAGTACTTC.

This clonotype was observed a handful of times. The chain couples TRBV19 to TRBJ2-7, with a possible D match to TRBD1 (6 bases). The germline gives CDR1 LNHDA, CDR2 SQIVND (reference sequence). With 6 bases removed from V and 0 bases from J, the gap between germline ends came to 15 bases. This CDR3 is 15 amino acids long. DNA for the CDR3: TGTGCCAGTAGCCCCAGGACAGACCCCTCCTACGAGCAGTACTTC. Its translation: CASSPRTDPSYEQYF.

V usage is TRBV11-1 and J usage is TRBJ2-5, with D tentatively TRBD2 (6 bases). The germline V gene has CDR1 SGHAT and CDR2 FQDESV (reference sequence). Trimming removed 5 bases from V and 11 bases from J, with 24 bases in between. This CDR3 comprises 15 residues. Written as DNA, the CDR3 is TGTGCCAGCAGCCCCTGGTGGGGGGATGAGGATGAGCAGTACTTC. Amino acid sequence: CASSPWWGDEDEQYF.

This clonotype was seen more than once but under ten times. This chain connects TRBV12-3 or TRBV12-4 to TRBJ2-5; TRBD2 matches at 13 bases. The ends lost 4 bases at V and 11 bases at J; junction bases unmatched: 7. The CDR3 is 14 residues long. This CDR3 is CASSYTSGGAAQYF. The CDR3, as DNA: TGTGCCAGCAGTTACACTAGCGGGGGGGCGGCGCAGTACTTC.

This sequence joins TRBV5-1 and TRBJ2-1; D possibly corresponds to TRBD2 (5 bases). V lost 0 bases and J lost 9, with 10 bases in between. The CDR3 is made up of 13 amino acids. Germline V gives CDR1 SGHRS, CDR2 YFSETQ. This chain's CDR3 is CASSLDSGFEQFF. Written as DNA, the CDR3 is TGCGCCAGCAGCTTGGACAGCGGTTTTGAGCAGTTCTTC. The full variable domain, completed using reference TRBV5-1 and TRBJ2-1, is KAGVTQTPRYLIKTRGQQVTLSCSPISGHRSVSWYQQTPGQGLQFLFEYFSETQRNKGNFPGRFSGRQFSNSRSEMNVSTLELGDSALYLCASSLDSGFEQFFGPGTRLTVL.

This clonotype was detected a few times. The chain joins TRBV18 to TRBJ2-4, with D possibly being TRBD2 (6 bases). The V end was cut by 6 bases, the J end by 1 base, with 16 bases between. The length of the CDR3 is 16 residues. Germline-derived CDR1 and CDR2 are KGHSH and LQKENI. CDR3 sequence: CASSRDSGRAKNIQYF. CDR3 sequence (DNA): TGTGCCAGCTCTCGGGACTCCGGGCGTGCCAAAAACATTCAGTACTTC.

The chain combines TRBV6-1 with TRBJ2-1; a weak D match, TRBD1 (5 bases). The DNA end favors TRBJ2-7, so the J call may be wrong. The CDR3 consists of 15 residues. CDR1 MNHNS and CDR2 SASEGT come from the germline V gene. The CDR3 loop is CASSPTDSSYNEQYF. CDR3 nucleotide sequence: TGTGCCAGCAGTCCTACAGACAGCTCCTACAATGAGCAGTACTTC.

The rearrangement uses TRBV7-9 and TRBJ1-4, with D possibly TRBD1 on 6 matching bases. CDR3 size: 15 residues. V lost 4 bases to trimming and J lost 8 bases, with 17 bases between them. In germline, CDR1 is SEHNR, CDR2 FQNEAQ (reference sequence). This chain's CDR3 is CASSSGDTLGEKLFF. CDR3 bases: TGTGCCAGCAGCTCCGGGGACACCCTTGGGGAAAAACTGTTTTTT.

V and J are TRBV12-3 or TRBV12-4 and TRBJ2-7, with D possibly being TRBD1 (5 bases). The J call could be wrong; TRBJ2-5 is a better fit for the DNA end. The CDR3 is 13 residues long. The CDR3 DNA sequence: TGTGCCAGCAGTTCAGGGTATTTGGAGACCCAGTACTTC. It codes for CASSSGYLETQYF.

The CDR3 DNA reads as TGTGCCAGCAGTCAAAGCAGACAGGGAATGAACACTGAAGCTTTCTTT. Protein product: CASSQSRQGMNTEAFF. The V call is TRBV4-2, the J call TRBJ1-1; 7 bases agree with TRBD1. Per germline, CDR1 LGHNA and CDR2 YNFKEQ. CDR3 length equals 16 residues. V shed 6 bases and J 0 bases; nucleotides not matched to a gene: 10.

The chain combines TRBV30 with TRBJ1-5; 9 bases align to TRBD1. The V gene end was trimmed by 2 bases and the J gene end by 5 bases; junction bases not matched to a gene: 4. Germline CDR1 GTSNPN, CDR2 SVGIG (reference sequence). The CDR3 sequence is 14 residues long. The CDR3 DNA reads as TGTGCCTGGAGTATGGGACAGGGTTATCAGCCCCAGCATTTT. Protein sequence: CAWSMGQGYQPQHF.

This clonotype appeared a few times. J is TRBJ1-2 and V is TRBV2; 7 nucleotides agree with TRBD1. Germline lookup yields CDR1 SNHLY and CDR2 FYNNEI. V lost 3 bases to trimming and J lost 4 bases; unmatched junction nucleotides: 11. The CDR3 runs to 16 residues. CDR3 coding DNA: TGTGCCAGCAGTGAGCCGACAGGGAGGCTAACCTATGGCTACACCTTC. It codes for CASSEPTGRLTYGYTF.

This clonotype has a handful of counts. V and J are TRBV27 and TRBJ2-3; D is unresolved. This CDR3 has 15 residues. Germline lookup yields CDR1 MNHEY and CDR2 SMNVEV (reference sequence). V dropped 3 bases and J dropped 2 bases, with 12 bases sitting between them. CDR3 DNA sequence: TGTGCCAGCAGTTTTGGGGTAGGAAACACAGATACGCAGTATTTT. As protein: CASSFGVGNTDTQYF.

This clonotype was counted a few times. The rearrangement joins TRBV20-1 to TRBJ2-5, with D possibly being TRBD1 or TRBD2 (6 bases each). The tail of the sequence fits TRBJ2-7 better, so the J call may be wrong. The CDR3 spans 14 residues. Germline V CDR1 and CDR2: DFQATT, SNEGSKA (reference sequence). CDR3 in DNA: TGCAGTGCCCGGGGGCGGGGAGGAATTTACGAGCAGTACTTC. Protein: CSARGRGGIYEQYF.

The chain is built from TRBV5-6 and TRBJ1-5; D is possibly TRBD1 (6 bases). The V end was cut by 1 base, the J end by 3 bases, with 11 bases between. In germline, CDR1 is SGHDT, CDR2 YYEEEE. The CDR3 spans 15 residues. The CDR3 nucleotides read TGTGCCAGCAGCTTGTGGGGGGACATCAATCAGCCCCAGCATTTT. Protein: CASSLWGDINQPQHF.

This clonotype was seen a few times. V usage is TRBV6-5 and J usage is TRBJ2-2, with D tentatively TRBD2 (5 bases). V dropped 2 bases and J dropped 6 bases, with 13 bases sitting between them. The CDR3 spans 15 residues. Germline V gives CDR1 MNHEY, CDR2 SVGAGI. The CDR3 reads CASSYARVGAGELFF. The CDR3 DNA sequence: TGTGCCAGCAGTTACGCGAGGGTTGGCGCCGGGGAGCTGTTTTTT.

This clonotype showed up many times. The chain uses TRBV20-1 and TRBJ1-1; TRBD1 agrees at 9 bases. J was trimmed by 4 bases and V by 3 bases; bases with no gene match: 0. This CDR3 has 12 residues. Germline CDR1 and CDR2: DFQATT and SNEGSKA (reference sequence). In DNA, the CDR3 is TGCAGTGCTAGGACAGGGGGCACTGAAGCTTTCTTT. Translation: CSARTGGTEAFF.

This clonotype has only a few counts. The chain couples TRBV20-1 to TRBJ2-2; 9 bases fit TRBD1. The CDR3 contains 15 residues. The germline gives CDR1 DFQATT, CDR2 SNEGSKA (reference sequence). V shed 1 base and J 1 base; nucleotides not matched to a gene: 1. The CDR3 DNA reads TGCAGTGCTAGAGGACAGGGGGTGAACACCGGGGAGCTGTTTTTT. This sequence encodes CSARGQGVNTGELFF.

The rearrangement links TRBV12-3 or TRBV12-4 to TRBJ2-5; tentatively, D is TRBD1 or TRBD2 (6 bases each). The CDR3 consists of 12 residues. Trimming cost V 4 bases and J 11 bases, with 14 bases left between them. CDR3 loop: CASSWRDNEQYF. For the CDR3, the DNA is TGTGCCAGCAGTTGGAGGGACAATGAGCAGTACTTC.

This chain joins TRBV7-2 and TRBJ2-1; TRBD1 might be the D (7 bases). The germline V gene has CDR1 SGHTA and CDR2 FQGNSA. V was pared by 1 base and J by 8 bases, with 18 bases between. The CDR3 has 16 residues. In DNA form, the CDR3 reads TGTGCCAGCAGCTTAGGACAGGGATTAGCGGTGGATGAGCAGTTCTTC. This gives the protein CASSLGQGLAVDEQFF.

A remark on this clonotype: This could be a read error, since a much larger clone is one nucleotide away. The rearrangement joins TRBV11-2 to TRBJ2-2; D unclear. Germline CDR1 is SGHAT and CDR2 is FQNNGV. V gave up 6 bases and J gave up 1 base, with 6 bases separating them. CDR3 length: 13 amino acids. CDR3 DNA sequence: TGTGCCAGCAGGGAACAGAACACCGGGGAGCTGTTTTTT. Translated, it gives CASREQNTGELFF.

The chain combines TRBV21-1 with TRBJ1-3. TRBV21-1 is designated a pseudogene. The CDR3 runs to 20 residues. The CDR3 DNA sequence: TGTGCCAGCAGCAAAGCAAGAGCGGCAGGGTCCCACCTTTCTGGAAACACCATATATTTT. Its translation is CASSKARAAGSHLSGNTIYF.

This clonotype was seen only a few times. The genes are TRBV10-3 and TRBJ2-1; the D gene could be TRBD1 or TRBD2 (6 bases each). The CDR3 extends over 13 amino acids. CDR1 ENHRY and CDR2 SYGVKD come from the germline V gene. The V end lost 2 bases, the J end lost 10 bases, and 12 bases lay between the germline ends. CDR3 region: CAISEGGPWEQFF. Here the CDR3 DNA reads TGTGCCATCAGTGAGGGGGGGCCTTGGGAGCAGTTCTTC.

V gene TRBV7-8 combines with J gene TRBJ1-3; TRBD1 matches at 8 bases. The CDR3 extends over 16 amino acids. The V gene end was trimmed by 5 bases and the J gene end by 2 bases; junction bases not matched to a gene: 8. Germline-derived CDR1 and CDR2 are SGHVS and FQNEAQ. This CDR3 is CASSTRTGWAGNTIYF. Here the CDR3 DNA reads TGTGCCAGCAGCACCCGGACAGGGTGGGCTGGAAACACCATATATTTT.

This clonotype was seen a few times. V usage is TRBV20-1 and J usage is TRBJ1-2; D gene unclear. Trimming took off 0 bases at V and 2 bases at J, with 13 bases between the two ends. CDR3 size: 15 residues. CDR1 DFQATT and CDR2 SNEGSKA come from the germline V gene (reference sequence). In nucleotides, the CDR3 is TGCAGTGCTAGAGATCTGTGGGCTGCGAACTATGGCTACACCTTC. This sequence encodes CSARDLWAANYGYTF.

This clonotype came up a few times. The chain links TRBV6-6 to TRBJ2-5, with D perhaps TRBD2 (5 bases). This CDR3 has 12 residues. V shed 0 bases and J shed 11 bases, with 10 bases lying between them. Germline V gene lookup returns CDR1 MNHNY and CDR2 SVGAGI (reference sequence). The CDR3 sequence: CASSYSRVGQYF. Written as DNA, the CDR3 is TGTGCCAGCAGTTACTCGAGGGTTGGGCAGTACTTC.

The CDR3 protein is CASSPDRGANYGYTF. The CDR3 coding sequence is TGTGCCAGCAGTCCGGACAGGGGGGCTAACTATGGCTACACCTTC. The genes are TRBV6-5 and TRBJ1-2, with 10 nucleotides matching TRBD1. The germline V gene encodes CDR1 MNHEY and CDR2 SVGAGI. Unmatched junction bases numbered 3, after V lost 5 bases and J lost 0 bases. The CDR3 length is 15 residues.

Concerning this clonotype: Relative to the germline gene, one junction end is altered; a read error may explain this. The chain carries TRBV25-1 and TRBJ1-2, with 12 nucleotides matching TRBD1. The CDR3 loop spans 16 amino acids. Germline loops: CDR1 MGHDK, CDR2 SYGVNS. The CDR3 loop reads CASSGGQGATNYGYTF. The DNA for the CDR3 is TGTGCCAGCAGTGGGGGACAGGGGGCGACTAACTACGGCTACACCTTC.